What follows describes a single TCR beta chain. Its antigen is unknown. The sample originates from a study of long-term antiretroviral therapy in people with HIV. The study's findings and limits: Even long-term ART left TRB diversity below transplant donor controls, despite gains.

Germline loops: CDR1 SGDLS, CDR2 YYNGEE. The CDR3 length is 17 residues. The V and J ends lost 4 bases and 2 bases respectively, with 16 bases between them. At the survey level, the v3.0 immunoSEQ assay was run. Here immunoSEQ multiplex PCR was the method, and the copy in TCRdb shows in-frame clones only, minus some. The sample yields about 12,000 clones, 77% seen once. The chain couples TRBV9 to TRBJ2-6; D gene ambiguous. Source: unsorted PBMCs, taken 0.5 years before starting antiretroviral therapy. The source is a woman aged 40 to 50 with HIV. The CDR3 protein is CASSLEDHLAGANVLTF. As DNA, the CDR3 is TGTGCCAGCAGCTTAGAGGACCACCTCGCTGGGGCCAACGTCCTGACTTTC. Using reference TRBV9 and TRBJ2-6 for the parts outside the CDR3, the full variable domain is DSGVTQTPKHLITATGQRVTLRCSPRSGDLSVYWYQQSLDQGLQFLIQYYNGEERAKGNILERFSAQQFPDLHSELNLSSLELGDSALYFCASSLEDHLAGANVLTFGAGSRLTVL.